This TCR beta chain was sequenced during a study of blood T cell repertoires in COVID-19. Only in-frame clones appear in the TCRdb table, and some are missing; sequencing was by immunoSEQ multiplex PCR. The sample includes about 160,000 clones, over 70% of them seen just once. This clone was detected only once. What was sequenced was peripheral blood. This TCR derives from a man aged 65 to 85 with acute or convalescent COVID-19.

CDR3 sequence: CASSAWVGQDRPQTQYF. CDR3 sequence (DNA): TGTGCCAGCAGCGCATGGGTTGGGCAGGATAGACCCCAGACCCAGTACTTC. The chain is built from TRBV27 and TRBJ2-5; unclear D gene. CDR3 length: 17 residues. The V gene lost 6 bases and the J gene lost 6 bases, with 26 bases spanning the gap. Germline lookup yields CDR1 MNHEY and CDR2 SMNVEV (reference sequence).